A single sample gave rise to the 9 T cell receptor beta chains below, sequenced in a study of blood T cell repertoires in COVID-19. Produced via immunoSEQ multiplex PCR; TCRdb's table is partial and in-frame only. The sample records under 200,000 clones, 80% to 85% being singletons. The material sequenced was peripheral blood. The receptors originated from a woman between 40 and 50 years old with acute or convalescent COVID-19.

The V gene is TRBV9, the J gene TRBJ2-3; tentatively, D is TRBD1 (6 bases). Trimming pared 6 bases from V and 2 bases from J, leaving 13 bases between. There are 14 residues in the CDR3. Germline loops: CDR1 SGDLS, CDR2 YYNGEE. CDR3 sequence (DNA): TGTGCCAGCAAACGAGGGGGACCCACAGATACGCAGTATTTT. Its translation is CASKRGGPTDTQYF.

The chain employs TRBV28 and TRBJ1-6; the match to TRBD1 covers 7 bases. The CDR3 consists of 15 residues. V gave up 2 bases and J gave up 10 bases; unmatched junction bases: 8. Germline V gives CDR1 MDHEN, CDR2 SYDVKM. The CDR3: CASSLGGGHRSPLHF. The DNA of the CDR3 is TGTGCCAGCAGTTTAGGAGGGGGCCATAGATCACCCCTCCACTTT.

This chain links TRBV7-3 with TRBJ2-3, with 9 nucleotides matching TRBD2. CDR1 is SGHTA and CDR2 is FQGTGA in the germline V gene. V shed 5 bases, J shed 5 bases, and the junction held 11 bases outside the gene matches. The CDR3 consists of 16 residues. The CDR3 here is CASSRVAGAGGDTQYF. The CDR3, as DNA: TGTGCCAGCAGCAGAGTAGCGGGGGCTGGGGGAGATACGCAGTATTTT.

This CDR3 is CASSPSGQGVGTGELFF. As DNA, the CDR3 is TGTGCCAGCAGTCCGTCGGGACAGGGTGTGGGAACCGGGGAGCTGTTTTTT. This rearrangement joins TRBV27 to TRBJ2-2; 9 bases line up with TRBD1. With V trimmed by 5 bases and J by 5 bases, 12 bases remained unmatched. The CDR3 loop spans 17 amino acids. CDR1 and CDR2 from the germline V gene are MNHEY and SMNVEV (reference sequence).

The gene calls are TRBV7-9 and TRBJ1-3; D is unclear. This CDR3 spans 14 amino acids. Germline CDR1 reads SEHNR; CDR2 reads FQNEAQ (reference sequence). The V gene lost 5 bases and the J gene lost 0 bases, with 8 bases spanning the gap. The CDR3 nucleotides are TGTGCCAGCAGCCATAGCTTCTCTGGAAACACCATATATTTT. It encodes CASSHSFSGNTIYF.

V is TRBV28 and J is TRBJ2-5, with TRBD1 matching over 10 bases. The CDR3 is 16 residues long. J lost 6 bases, V lost 4 bases, and 11 bases had no gene match. Germline loops: CDR1 MDHEN, CDR2 SYDVKM. This CDR3 is CASSSPGQGREKTQYF. The CDR3, as DNA: TGTGCCAGCAGTTCGCCGGGACAGGGGAGGGAAAAGACCCAGTACTTC.

The gene calls are TRBV30 and TRBJ1-5; maybe TRBD1 (6 bases). The V gene lost 1 base and the J gene lost 10 bases, with 14 bases spanning the gap. The germline V gene has CDR1 GTSNPN and CDR2 SVGIG (reference sequence). CDR3 length: 13 residues. CDR3 residues: CAWSEQGSGPQHF. In DNA form, the CDR3 reads TGTGCCTGGAGTGAACAGGGCTCTGGACCCCAGCATTTT. Full variable domain (remainder filled in from reference TRBV30 and TRBJ1-5): SQTIHQWPATLVQPVGSPLSLECTVEGTSNPNLYWYRQAAGRGLQLLFYSVGIGQISSEVPQNLSASRPQDRQFILSSKKLLLSDSGFYLCAWSEQGSGPQHFGDGTRLSIL.

The CDR3 region has the DNA TGTGCCAGCAGTCGGGCAGGCCCCCTAACCACGACAGATACGCAGTATTTT. Translation gives CASSRAGPLTTTDTQYF. The chain links TRBV6-6 to TRBJ2-3; D not certain. This CDR3 contains 17 residues. CDR1 and CDR2 (germline): MNHNY, SVGAGI (reference sequence). V shed 5 bases and J shed 3 bases, with 21 bases lying between them.

This chain uses TRBV24-1 with TRBJ1-3; D may be TRBD1 (5 bases). This CDR3 comprises 13 residues. The germline CDR1 and CDR2 sequences are KGHDR and SFDVKD. V was cut by 10 bases and J by 5 bases, with 14 bases left in between. The CDR3 nucleotides read TGTGCCACTCCTCTGGGACTCCGAAACACCATATATTTT. It translates to CATPLGLRNTIYF.